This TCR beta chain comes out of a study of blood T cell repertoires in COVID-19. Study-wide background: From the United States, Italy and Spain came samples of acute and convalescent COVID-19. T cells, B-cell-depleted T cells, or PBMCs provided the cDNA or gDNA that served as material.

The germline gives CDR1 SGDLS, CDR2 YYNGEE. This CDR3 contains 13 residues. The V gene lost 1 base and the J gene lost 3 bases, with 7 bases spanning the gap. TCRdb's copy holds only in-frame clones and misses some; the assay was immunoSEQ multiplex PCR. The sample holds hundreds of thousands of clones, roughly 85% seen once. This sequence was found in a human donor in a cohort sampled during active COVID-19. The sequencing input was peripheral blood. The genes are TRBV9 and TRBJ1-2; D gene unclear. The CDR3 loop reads CASSVRGDYGYTF. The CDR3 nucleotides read TGTGCCAGCAGCGTACGGGGTGACTATGGCTACACCTTC.